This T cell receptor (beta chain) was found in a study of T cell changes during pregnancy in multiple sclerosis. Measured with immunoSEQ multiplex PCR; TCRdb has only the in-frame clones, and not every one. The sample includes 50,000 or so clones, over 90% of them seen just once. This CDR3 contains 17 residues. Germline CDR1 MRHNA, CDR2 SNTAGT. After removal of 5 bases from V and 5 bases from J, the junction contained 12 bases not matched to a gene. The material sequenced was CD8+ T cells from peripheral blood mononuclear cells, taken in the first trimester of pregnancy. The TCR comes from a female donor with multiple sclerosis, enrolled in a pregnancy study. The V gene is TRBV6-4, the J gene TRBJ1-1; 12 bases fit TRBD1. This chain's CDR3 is CASSIHAGQGARTEAFF. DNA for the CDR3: TGTGCCAGCAGTATACACGCGGGACAGGGGGCAAGGACTGAAGCTTTCTTT.